These 6 T cell receptor beta chains were all obtained from the same sample, sequenced in a study of response to subunit inactivated influenza vaccine. TCRdb ran MiXCR on the RT-PCR reads and lists one entry per CDR3 protein. The sample lists about 700,000 distinct CDR3 sequences; around a sixth were seen once. Source: PBMCs from blood, taken 11 to 12 days after vaccination. The receptors here all came from a man aged 45-65 years who received an inactivated influenza vaccine.

This clonotype occurred a few times. The chain uses TRBV20-1 and TRBJ2-3, with TRBD2 matching 11 bases. Trimming took 4 bases from V and 2 from J; bases not matched to a gene: 11. The CDR3 has 17 amino acids. Germline lookup yields CDR1 DFQATT and CDR2 SNEGSKA (reference sequence). As DNA, the CDR3 is TGCAGTGCTAATCTAGTTGGACTAGCGGGCGTCACAGATACGCAGTATTTT. Its translation is CSANLVGLAGVTDTQYF.

This clonotype was counted between two and nine times. The chain links TRBV20-1 to TRBJ1-2; TRBD1 agrees at 7 bases. Losses at the gene ends were 1 base for V and 2 bases for J; bases not matched to a gene: 7. The CDR3 spans 15 residues. Looked up from germline, CDR1 is DFQATT and CDR2 is SNEGSKA (reference sequence). The CDR3, as DNA: TGCAGTGCTAGAGTCCCCGCAGGGGGGAACTATGGCTACACCTTC. Its translation: CSARVPAGGNYGYTF.

This rearrangement joins TRBV2 to TRBJ1-1; tentatively, D is TRBD1 (5 bases). The CDR3 runs 14 residues. V shed 8 bases and J shed 4 bases, with 17 bases lying between them. CDR1 and CDR2 from the germline V gene are SNHLY and FYNNEI. CDR3 region: CASDRGQSGTEAFF. The CDR3 DNA is TGTGCCAGCGACCGGGGCCAGAGTGGCACTGAAGCTTTCTTT. The variable domain in full, with the rest retrieved from reference TRBV2 and TRBJ1-1, is EPEVTQTPSHQVTQMGQEVILRCVPISNHLYFYWYRQILGQKVEFLVSFYNNEISEKSEIFDDQFSVERPDGSNFTLKIRSTKLEDSAMYFCASDRGQSGTEAFFGQGTRLTVV.

V and J are TRBV28 and TRBJ2-7; TRBD2 matches at 11 bases. The germline V gene encodes CDR1 MDHEN and CDR2 SYDVKM. The CDR3 consists of 13 residues. V gave up 6 bases and J gave up 5 bases; unmatched junction bases: 3. This CDR3 is CASRLAGEHEQYF. The CDR3 DNA is TGTGCCAGCAGACTAGCGGGAGAACACGAGCAGTACTTC.

V and J are TRBV10-3 and TRBJ2-7; 10 bases fit TRBD1. This CDR3 has 13 residues. The V gene's germline CDR1 is ENHRY and CDR2 SYGVKD. The J segment lost 6 bases and the V segment lost 11 bases, leaving 10 bases of the junction unmatched. The CDR3 is CAGRDRGSSEQYF. DNA of the CDR3: TGTGCCGGCCGGGACAGGGGAAGTTCCGAGCAGTACTTC.

The CDR3 nucleotides are TGCAGTGCTAGTCTCGGGACAGGGTCGCGCGAGCAGTACTTC. This sequence encodes CSASLGTGSREQYF. V is TRBV20-1 and J is TRBJ2-7, with 9 bases identical to TRBD1. This CDR3 spans 14 amino acids. Trimming at V came to 3 bases and at J to 6 bases, leaving 9 bases not matched to a gene. Per the germline V gene, CDR1 is DFQATT and CDR2 is SNEGSKA (reference sequence).